This TCR beta chain stems from a study of blood T cell repertoires in COVID-19. Authors' data handling: Nucleated cell counts were estimated from reference gene primer amplification. The data were produced by immunoSEQ multiplex PCR, yet TCRdb's version contains in-frame clones alone and is incomplete. From that table come the V and J calls and clone size; the DNA was used to work out D and trimming. This sample has around 230,000 clones, with 75% to 90% found just once. The CDR3 sequence is 14 residues long. Trimming removed 3 bases from V and 5 bases from J; junction bases left unmatched: 2. The germline CDR1 and CDR2 sequences are SGHTA and FQGTGA.

The clonotype originates from a woman between 65 and 79 years old with active or convalescent COVID-19. This chain joins TRBV7-3 and TRBJ2-2; 8 bases are shared with TRBD1. Sequencing was performed on peripheral blood. The CDR3 loop is CASSLTGVTGELFF. In nucleotides, the CDR3 is TGTGCCAGCAGCTTGACAGGGGTTACCGGGGAGCTGTTTTTT.